The following is a TCR beta chain sequence with its context. Its antigen is still unknown. This sample was included in a study of graft-versus-host responses after intestinal transplantation. Study overall: Isolated intestinal, liver-intestinal, or multivisceral transplants were what recipients had. Every recipient had anti-thymocyte globulin induction and 2 to 3 years of tacrolimus plus steroids. Findings of the study overall: Among circulating GvH clones, peak levels were associated with early post-transplant declines in HvG clones.

Lymphocytes (intraepithelial and lamina propria) were released by processing the graft tissue. Germline lookup yields CDR1 WSHSY and CDR2 SAAADI. The CDR3 covers 15 residues. Germline trimming cut 9 bases from V and 3 bases from J; bases unmatched to any gene: 3. Clones were sequenced by immunoSEQ multiplex PCR, and TCRdb holds only the in-frame ones, with some missing. Of roughly 36,000 clones listed, roughly 90% are singletons. This sequence was found in a human patient who received an intestinal transplant, so some T cells may come from the graft donor. Specimen: ileum tissue, collected around seven months after intestinal transplant. The chain couples TRBV10-2 to TRBJ2-3, with 16 nucleotides matching TRBD2. Here the CDR3 reads CASTGLAGGTDTQYF. DNA for the CDR3: TGCGCCAGTACGGGACTAGCGGGAGGGACAGATACGCAGTATTTT.